This T cell receptor (beta chain) was obtained from a study of shared clonotypes between healthy human individuals. Overall study findings and caveats: Non-shared clonotypes displayed generation probabilities falling below those of clonotypes present in all four donors.

This clone was counted a few times. Its specificity is not known. CD8 memory cells included CD45RO+ cells plus CCR7-negative CD45RA+ TemRA cells. The germline V gene has CDR1 SGHTS and CDR2 YDEGEE. Trimming left V 4 bases short and J 7 bases short, with 15 bases between. The CDR3 sequence is 14 residues long. Every subset had its genomic DNA shared out evenly among several immunoSEQ plates. This table comes from immunoSEQ multiplex PCR, and its TCRdb copy is limited to in-frame clones, with some not included. The repertoire holds about 79,000 clones, about 61% seen once, with under 65% in the top ten. This TCR was recovered from a young man in good health. The V call is TRBV5-8, the J call TRBJ2-1; possibly TRBD2 for D (6 bases). The specimen was memory CD8+ T cells sorted from blood. Subset noted: CD45RO+ cells pooled with CCR7-negative TemRA cells. The CDR3 here is CASSLGRGGNEQFF. CDR3 DNA sequence: TGTGCCAGCAGCCTCGGACGGGGAGGTAATGAGCAGTTCTTC.